The clone carrying this T cell receptor (beta chain) was detected a few times. What it binds is not known. The authors reverse transcribed all of the isolated RNA, so sequencing captured expressed TCRB transcripts. Using immunoSEQ multiplex PCR, the repertoire was profiled, and TCRdb retains in-frame clones only, with some absent. The table lists some 160,000 clones, approximately 8.7% of them singletons. The record originates from a study of beta chain features in type 1 diabetes. At the level of the study: The examined sorted cells totaled approximately 110 million across samples. Findings and caveats of the study: Using cDNA template may skew counts toward highly expressing activated cells. Patients' naive, central memory and regulatory TCRB repertoires appeared more alike than those of healthy donors. Across all four CD4+ subsets, people with type 1 diabetes showed modestly shorter TCRB CDR3s.

Donors underwent one heparinised blood draw, 100 to 150 mL on average. Germline lookup yields CDR1 SGHRS and CDR2 YFSETQ. The CDR3 has 12 amino acids. Trimming pared 0 bases from V and 5 bases from J, leaving 6 bases between. This receptor was obtained from a woman aged 25-40 years with type 1 diabetes. V usage is TRBV5-1 and J usage is TRBJ2-7; the D is unclear. The specimen was central memory CD4+ T cells from blood. CDR3 DNA: TGCGCCAGCAGCTTGGATGGAGACGAGCAGTACTTC. It codes for CASSLDGDEQYF. The full variable domain, rest sourced from reference TRBV5-1 and TRBJ2-7, is KAGVTQTPRYLIKTRGQQVTLSCSPISGHRSVSWYQQTPGQGLQFLFEYFSETQRNKGNFPGRFSGRQFSNSRSEMNVSTLELGDSALYLCASSLDGDEQYFGPGTRLTVT.